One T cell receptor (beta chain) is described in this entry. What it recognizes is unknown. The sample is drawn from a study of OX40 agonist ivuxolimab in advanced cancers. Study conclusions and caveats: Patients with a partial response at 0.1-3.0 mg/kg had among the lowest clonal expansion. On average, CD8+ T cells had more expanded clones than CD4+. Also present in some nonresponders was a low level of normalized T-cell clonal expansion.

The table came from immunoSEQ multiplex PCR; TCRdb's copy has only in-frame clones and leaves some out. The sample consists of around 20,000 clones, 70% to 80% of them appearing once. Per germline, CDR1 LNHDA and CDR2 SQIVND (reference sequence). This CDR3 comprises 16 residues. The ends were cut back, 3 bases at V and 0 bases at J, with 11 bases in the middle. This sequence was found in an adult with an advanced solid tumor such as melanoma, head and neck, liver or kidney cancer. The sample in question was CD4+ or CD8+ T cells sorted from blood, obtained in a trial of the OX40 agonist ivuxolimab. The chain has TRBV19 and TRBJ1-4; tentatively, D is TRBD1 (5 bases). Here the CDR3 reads CASSMMLGATNEKLFF. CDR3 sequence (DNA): TGTGCCAGTAGTATGATGTTAGGGGCAACTAATGAAAAACTGTTTTTT.